This record looks at one TCR beta chain sequence and its context. The entry originates in a study of OX40 agonist ivuxolimab in advanced cancers. Overall study: It was permissible to have had prior anti-PD-1, anti-PD-L1 or anti-CTLA-4 therapy, and approximately 41% had some.

Clones were sequenced by immunoSEQ multiplex PCR, and TCRdb holds only the in-frame ones, with some missing. The table records tens of thousands of clones, around nine tenths of them present only once. Sample: CD4+ or CD8+ T cells sorted from blood, taken in a trial of the OX40 agonist ivuxolimab. This receptor was taken from an adult with an advanced solid tumor such as melanoma, head and neck, liver or kidney cancer.

The CDR3 reads CASKDRHGYTF. DNA for the CDR3: TGTGCCAGCAAGGACAGACATGGCTACACCTTC. This chain uses TRBV6-5 with TRBJ1-2, with D maybe TRBD1 (6 bases). The V end was cut by 7 bases, the J end by 6 bases, with 9 bases between. The CDR3 is 11 amino acids. Per germline, CDR1 MNHEY and CDR2 SVGAGI.